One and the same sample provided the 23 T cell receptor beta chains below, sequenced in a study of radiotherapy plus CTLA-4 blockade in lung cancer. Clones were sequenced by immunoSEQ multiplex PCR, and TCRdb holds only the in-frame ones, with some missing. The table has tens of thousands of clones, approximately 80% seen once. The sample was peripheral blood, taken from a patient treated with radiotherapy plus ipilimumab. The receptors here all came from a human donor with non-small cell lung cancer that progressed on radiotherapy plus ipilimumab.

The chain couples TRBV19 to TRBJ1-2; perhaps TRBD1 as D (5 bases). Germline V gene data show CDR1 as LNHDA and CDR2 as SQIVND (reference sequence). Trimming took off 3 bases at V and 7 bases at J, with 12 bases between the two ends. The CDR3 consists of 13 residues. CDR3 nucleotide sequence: TGTGCCAGTAGTATGGCGGCAGGGACTGGCTACACCTTC. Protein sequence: CASSMAAGTGYTF.

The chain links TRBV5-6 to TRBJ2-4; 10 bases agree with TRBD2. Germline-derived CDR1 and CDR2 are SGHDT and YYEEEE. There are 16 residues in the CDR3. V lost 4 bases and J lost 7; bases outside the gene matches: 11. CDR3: CASSISGRARQNIQYF. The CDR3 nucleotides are TGTGCCAGCAGCATCAGCGGGAGGGCCCGGCAGAACATTCAGTACTTC.

The CDR3 spells CASSQDTGVDYGYTF. Written as DNA, the CDR3 is TGTGCCAGCAGCCAAGATACAGGGGTAGACTATGGCTACACCTTC. This chain uses TRBV4-2 with TRBJ1-2; the match to TRBD1 covers 7 bases. CDR3 length: 15 residues. Germline loops: CDR1 LGHNA, CDR2 YNFKEQ. V lost 0 bases, J lost 3 bases, and 4 bases stayed unmatched.

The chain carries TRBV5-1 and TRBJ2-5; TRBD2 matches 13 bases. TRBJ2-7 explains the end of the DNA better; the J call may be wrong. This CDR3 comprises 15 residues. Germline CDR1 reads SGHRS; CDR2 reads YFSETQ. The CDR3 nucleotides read TGCGCCAGCAGCCTTACTAGCGGGAGGGCCTACGAGCAGTACTTC. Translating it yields CASSLTSGRAYEQYF.

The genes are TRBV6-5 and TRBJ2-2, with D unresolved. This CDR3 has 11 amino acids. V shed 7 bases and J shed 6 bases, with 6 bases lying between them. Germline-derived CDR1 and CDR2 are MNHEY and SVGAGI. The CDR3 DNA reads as TGTGCCAGCACCAAATCCGGGGAGCTGTTTTTT. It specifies CASTKSGELFF.

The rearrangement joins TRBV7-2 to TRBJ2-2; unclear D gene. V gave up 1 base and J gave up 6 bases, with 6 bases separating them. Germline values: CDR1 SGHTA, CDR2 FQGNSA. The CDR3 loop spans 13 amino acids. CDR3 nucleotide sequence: TGTGCCAGCAGCTTAGGCCAGGCCGGGGAGCTGTTTTTT. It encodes CASSLGQAGELFF.

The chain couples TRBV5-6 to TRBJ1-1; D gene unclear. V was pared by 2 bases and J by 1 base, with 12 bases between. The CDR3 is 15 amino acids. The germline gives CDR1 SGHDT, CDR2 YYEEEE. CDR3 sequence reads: CASSLGPNTNTEAFF. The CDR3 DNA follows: TGTGCCAGCAGCTTAGGACCGAATACGAACACTGAAGCTTTCTTT. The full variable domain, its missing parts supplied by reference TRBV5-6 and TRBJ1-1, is DAGVTQSPTHLIKTRGQQVTLRCSPKSGHDTVSWYQQALGQGPQFIFQYYEEEERQRGNFPDRFSGHQFPNYSSELNVNALLLGDSALYLCASSLGPNTNTEAFFGQGTRLTVV.

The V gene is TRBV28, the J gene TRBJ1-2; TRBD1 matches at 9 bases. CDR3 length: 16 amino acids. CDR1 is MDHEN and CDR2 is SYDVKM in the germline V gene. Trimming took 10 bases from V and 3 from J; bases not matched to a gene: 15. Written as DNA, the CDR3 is TGTGCCACCACAACCCCCCCGGGACAGGGAGACTATGGCTACACCTTC. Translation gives CATTTPPGQGDYGYTF.

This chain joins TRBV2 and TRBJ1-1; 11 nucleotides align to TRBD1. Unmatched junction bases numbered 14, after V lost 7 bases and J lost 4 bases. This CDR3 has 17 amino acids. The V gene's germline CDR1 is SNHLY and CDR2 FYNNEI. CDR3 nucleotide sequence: TGTGCCAGCACCCCCGGACCCGGACAGGGGGCGAGCACTGAAGCTTTCTTT. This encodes CASTPGPGQGASTEAFF.

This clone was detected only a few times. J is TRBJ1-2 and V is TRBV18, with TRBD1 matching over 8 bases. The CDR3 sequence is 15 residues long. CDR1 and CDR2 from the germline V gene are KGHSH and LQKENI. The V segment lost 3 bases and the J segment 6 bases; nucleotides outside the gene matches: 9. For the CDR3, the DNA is TGTGCCAGCTCACCCCTAGGGACAGGCCTTGATGGCTACACCTTC. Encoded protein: CASSPLGTGLDGYTF.

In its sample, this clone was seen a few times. DNA for the CDR3: TGCAGCGTTGTTCCGCTCGGGCCGGATACGCAGTATTTT. Protein: CSVVPLGPDTQYF. The chain has TRBV29-1 and TRBJ2-3; D not certain. Germline CDR1 reads SQVTM; CDR2 reads ANQGSEA. The CDR3 is 13 residues long. Trimming left V 4 bases short and J 6 bases short, with 14 bases between.

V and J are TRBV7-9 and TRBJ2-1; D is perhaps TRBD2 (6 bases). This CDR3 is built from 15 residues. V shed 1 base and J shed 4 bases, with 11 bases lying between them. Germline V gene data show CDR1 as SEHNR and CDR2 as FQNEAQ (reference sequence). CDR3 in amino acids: CASSLVGGPYNEQFF. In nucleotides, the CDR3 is TGTGCCAGCAGCTTAGTGGGGGGACCTTACAATGAGCAGTTCTTC.

DNA for the CDR3: TGTGCCAGCAGTGCCGCCCATCCCGGCGTAGGTGGAGGAAATCAGCCCCAGCATTTT. Protein product: CASSAAHPGVGGGNQPQHF. This chain uses TRBV6-1 with TRBJ1-5; D unresolved. CDR3 size: 19 residues. V shed 4 bases and J shed 4 bases, with 26 bases lying between them. In germline, CDR1 is MNHNS, CDR2 SASEGT.

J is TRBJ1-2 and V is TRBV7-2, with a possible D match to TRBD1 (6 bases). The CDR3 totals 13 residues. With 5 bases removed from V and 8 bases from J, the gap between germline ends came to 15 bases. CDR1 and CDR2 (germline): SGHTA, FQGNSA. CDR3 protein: CASSPGTREGYTF. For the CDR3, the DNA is TGTGCCAGCAGCCCCGGGACACGGGAGGGCTACACCTTC.

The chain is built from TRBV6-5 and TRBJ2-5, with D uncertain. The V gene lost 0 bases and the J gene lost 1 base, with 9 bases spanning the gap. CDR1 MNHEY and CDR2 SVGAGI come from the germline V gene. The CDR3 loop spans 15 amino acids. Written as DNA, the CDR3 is TGTGCCAGCAGTTACTCCCTTAGCACCCAAGAGACCCAGTACTTC. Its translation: CASSYSLSTQETQYF.

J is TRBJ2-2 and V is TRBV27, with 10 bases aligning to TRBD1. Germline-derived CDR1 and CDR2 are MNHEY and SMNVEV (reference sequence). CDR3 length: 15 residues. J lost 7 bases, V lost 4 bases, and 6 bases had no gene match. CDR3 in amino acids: CASSWGTGEGGELFF. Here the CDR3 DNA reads TGTGCCAGCAGTTGGGGGACAGGGGAGGGCGGGGAGCTGTTTTTT.

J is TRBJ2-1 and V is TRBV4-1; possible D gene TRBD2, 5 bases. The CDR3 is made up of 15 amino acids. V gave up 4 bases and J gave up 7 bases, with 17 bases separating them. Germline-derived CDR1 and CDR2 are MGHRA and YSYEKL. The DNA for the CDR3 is TGCGCCAGCAGCCTACGGAGCAGCGGCTATAATGAGCAGTTCTTC. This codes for CASSLRSSGYNEQFF.

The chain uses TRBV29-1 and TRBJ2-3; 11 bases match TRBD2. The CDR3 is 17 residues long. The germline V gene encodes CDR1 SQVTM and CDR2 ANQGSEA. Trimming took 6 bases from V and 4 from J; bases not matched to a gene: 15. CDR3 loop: CSVAGSGVAGGPDTQYF. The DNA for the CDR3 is TGCAGCGTGGCCGGCTCTGGGGTAGCGGGAGGGCCAGATACGCAGTATTTT.

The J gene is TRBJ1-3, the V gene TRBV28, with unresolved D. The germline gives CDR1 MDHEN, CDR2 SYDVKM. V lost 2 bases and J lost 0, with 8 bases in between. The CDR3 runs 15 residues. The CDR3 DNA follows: TGTGCCAGCAGTTTAGGACTTATCTCTGGAAACACCATATATTTT. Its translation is CASSLGLISGNTIYF. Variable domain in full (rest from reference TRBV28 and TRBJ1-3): DVKVTQSSRYLVKRTGEKVFLECVQDMDHENMFWYRQDPGLGLRLIYFSYDVKMKEKGDIPEGYSVSREKKERFSLILESASTNQTSMYLCASSLGLISGNTIYFGEGSWLTVV.

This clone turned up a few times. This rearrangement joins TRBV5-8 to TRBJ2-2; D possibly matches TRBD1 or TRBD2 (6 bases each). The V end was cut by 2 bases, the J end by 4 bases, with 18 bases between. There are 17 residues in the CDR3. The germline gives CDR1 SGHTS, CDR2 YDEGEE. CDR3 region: CASSLSTGGPSTGELFF. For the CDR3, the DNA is TGTGCCAGCAGCTTATCGACAGGAGGGCCCTCCACCGGGGAGCTGTTTTTT.

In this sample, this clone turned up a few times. Written as DNA, the CDR3 is TGCGCCAGCAGCCAAGATCCCGGCAGTACCCAAATCCAGTACTTC. Protein product: CASSQDPGSTQIQYF. The chain couples TRBV4-3 to TRBJ2-7; D unresolved. This CDR3 has 15 amino acids. The V gene's germline CDR1 is LGHNA and CDR2 YSLEER. V was cut by 0 bases and J by 10 bases, with 19 bases left in between.

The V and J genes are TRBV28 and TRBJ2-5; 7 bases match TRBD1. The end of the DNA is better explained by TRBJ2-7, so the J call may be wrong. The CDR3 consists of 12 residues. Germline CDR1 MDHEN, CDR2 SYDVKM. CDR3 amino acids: CASSTTGVEQYF. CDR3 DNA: TGTGCCAGCAGCACAACAGGGGTCGAGCAGTACTTC.

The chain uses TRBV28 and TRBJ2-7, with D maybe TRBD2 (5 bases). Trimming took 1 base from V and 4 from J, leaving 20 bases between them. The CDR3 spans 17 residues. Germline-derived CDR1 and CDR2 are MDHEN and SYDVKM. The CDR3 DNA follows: TGTGCCAGCAGTTTATCCTTTAGTGGGAGCAGCAGGTACGAGCAGTACTTC. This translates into CASSLSFSGSSRYEQYF.